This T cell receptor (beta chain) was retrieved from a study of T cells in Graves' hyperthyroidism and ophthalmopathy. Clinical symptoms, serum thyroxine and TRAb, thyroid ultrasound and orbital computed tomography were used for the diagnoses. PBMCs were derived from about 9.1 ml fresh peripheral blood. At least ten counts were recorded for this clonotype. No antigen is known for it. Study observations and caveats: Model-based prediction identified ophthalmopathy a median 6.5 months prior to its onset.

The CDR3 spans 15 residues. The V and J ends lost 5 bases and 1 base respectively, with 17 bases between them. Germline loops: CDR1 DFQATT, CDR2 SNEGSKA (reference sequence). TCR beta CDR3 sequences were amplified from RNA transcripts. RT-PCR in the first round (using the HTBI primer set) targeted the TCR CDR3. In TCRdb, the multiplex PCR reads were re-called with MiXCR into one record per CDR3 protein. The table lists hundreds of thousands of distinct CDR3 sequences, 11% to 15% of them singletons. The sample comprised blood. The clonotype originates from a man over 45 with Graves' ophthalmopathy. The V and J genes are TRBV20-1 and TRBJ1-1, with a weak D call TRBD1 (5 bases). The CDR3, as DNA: TGCAGTGCTCTCGCCCCGGGGGGGAGGAACACTGAAGCTTTCTTT. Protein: CSALAPGGRNTEAFF.